Below, 30 T cell receptor beta chains from the same sample are listed, as sequenced in a study of blood T cell repertoires in COVID-19. Profiling relied on immunoSEQ multiplex PCR, and the TCRdb table lists in-frame clones only, not all of them. Among 250,000 to 400,000 clones listed, roughly nine tenths were seen once. The specimen sequenced was PBMCs or T cells enriched from blood (not recorded which). Receptors were obtained from a man aged 60 to 75 who had recovered from COVID-19.

This chain links TRBV11-2 with TRBJ1-2; TRBD1 agrees at 7 bases. Germline V lookup: CDR1 SGHAT, CDR2 FQNNGV. With 1 base clipped from V and 8 bases from J, the junction kept 7 bases outside the gene matches. The CDR3 runs 14 residues. CDR3 residues: CASSLVVGGAGYTF. The CDR3 DNA reads TGTGCCAGCAGCTTAGTCGTAGGGGGCGCGGGCTACACCTTC.

This sequence joins TRBV13 and TRBJ1-2; 8 bases map to TRBD1. The V gene's germline CDR1 is PRHDT and CDR2 FYEKMQ (reference sequence). The CDR3 loop spans 17 amino acids. V dropped 5 bases and J dropped 4; count of bases not matched to a gene: 15. CDR3 region: CASSIRQGRSVGYGYTF. CDR3 sequence (DNA): TGTGCCAGCAGCATTCGACAGGGGAGGTCAGTGGGCTATGGCTACACCTTC. Together with reference TRBV13 and TRBJ1-2, the CDR3 gives the full variable domain: AAGVIQSPRHLIKEKRETATLKCYPIPRHDTVYWYQQGPGQDPQFLISFYEKMQSDKGSIPDRFSAQQFSDYHSELNMSSLELGDSALYFCASSIRQGRSVGYGYTFGSGTRLTVV.

The chain combines TRBV19 with TRBJ1-6; D uncertain. The germline gives CDR1 LNHDA, CDR2 SQIVND (reference sequence). V gave up 7 bases and J gave up 10 bases, with 14 bases separating them. The CDR3 loop spans 13 amino acids. The CDR3 DNA is TGTGCCAGTATGAGGCGCGACGGCTCACCCCTCCACTTT. Residues: CASMRRDGSPLHF.

This clone was observed once. The same CDR3 is also encoded by other DNA sequences in this sample. The chain recombines TRBV6-5 with TRBJ2-7; TRBD1 matches 9 bases. The V gene end was trimmed by 6 bases and the J gene end by 1 base; junction bases not matched to a gene: 7. This CDR3 region has 15 residues. CDR1 MNHEY and CDR2 SVGAGI come from the germline V gene. As DNA, the CDR3 is TGTGCCAGCAGAGTATCCGGGACAGGGTCCTACGAGCAGTACTTC. It translates to CASRVSGTGSYEQYF.

The chain has TRBV6-5 and TRBJ2-5; 8 bases map to TRBD2. Trimming cost V 1 base and J 1 base; bases outside gene matches: 2. Looked up from germline, CDR1 is MNHEY and CDR2 is SVGAGI. This CDR3 has 15 amino acids. The CDR3 here is CASSYYAGGQETQYF. DNA for the CDR3: TGTGCCAGCAGTTACTACGCGGGGGGCCAAGAGACCCAGTACTTC.

The gene calls are TRBV6-2 or TRBV6-3 and TRBJ2-2; TRBD1 agrees at 9 bases. V trimming: 4 bases; J trimming: 5 bases; junction bases outside the gene matches: 5. The CDR3 is made up of 15 amino acids. Germline V gene lookup returns CDR1 MNHEY and CDR2 SVGEGT. CDR3 coding DNA: TGTGCCAGCAGTTTACGACAGGGGGGGACCGGGGAGCTGTTTTTT. This encodes CASSLRQGGTGELFF.

V and J are TRBV6-2 or TRBV6-3 and TRBJ1-1, with 7 bases that match TRBD1. The CDR3 contains 12 residues. The V gene end was trimmed by 2 bases and the J gene end by 11 bases; junction bases not matched to a gene: 5. Germline V gene data show CDR1 as MNHEY and CDR2 as SVGEGT. The CDR3 reads CASSYRDRYAFF. In nucleotides, the CDR3 is TGTGCCAGCAGTTACCGGGACAGATACGCTTTCTTT.

On this clone itself: Other DNA sequences within the sample encode an identical CDR3. This chain links TRBV29-1 with TRBJ2-7; 9 bases fit TRBD1. CDR1 and CDR2 (germline): SQVTM, ANQGSEA. V lost 4 bases and J lost 3; bases outside the gene matches: 1. The CDR3 extends over 12 amino acids. The chain's CDR3 is CSVAGQGYEQYF. Here the CDR3 DNA reads TGCAGCGTTGCGGGACAGGGCTACGAGCAGTACTTC.

This chain joins TRBV7-9 and TRBJ2-3; D is unresolved. CDR3 length equals 16 residues. CDR1 SEHNR and CDR2 FQNEAQ come from the germline V gene (reference sequence). Trimming stripped 8 bases from V and 0 bases from J, with 18 bases between. The CDR3 loop reads CASLPKRAASTDTQYF. The DNA of the CDR3 is TGTGCCAGCCTACCCAAACGCGCGGCCAGCACAGATACGCAGTATTTT.

V gene TRBV10-3 combines with J gene TRBJ1-1; TRBD1 agrees at 11 bases. The V gene end was trimmed by 5 bases and the J gene end by 4 bases; junction bases not matched to a gene: 3. CDR1 ENHRY and CDR2 SYGVKD come from the germline V gene. The CDR3 totals 14 residues. The CDR3 protein is CAISKGQGATEAFF. The CDR3, as DNA: TGTGCCATCAGTAAAGGACAGGGGGCCACTGAAGCTTTCTTT.

The rearrangement joins TRBV7-6 to TRBJ1-1; unclear D gene. V dropped 4 bases and J dropped 1 base, with 10 bases sitting between them. Germline CDR1 reads SGHVS; CDR2 reads FNYEAQ. CDR3 size: 14 residues. The CDR3 reads CASSSEDGNTEAFF. The CDR3 region has the DNA TGTGCCAGCAGCTCGGAGGACGGGAACACTGAAGCTTTCTTT.

This clone has a single count. The rearrangement joins TRBV6-6 to TRBJ1-4; D not certain. CDR1 and CDR2 from the germline V gene are MNHNY and SVGAGI (reference sequence). This CDR3 spans 13 amino acids. Trimming removed 7 bases at V and 8 bases at J, with 14 bases between. This chain's CDR3 is CASTTGVKEKLFF. In DNA, the CDR3 is TGTGCCAGCACTACCGGGGTAAAGGAAAAACTGTTTTTT.

About this clone: Other DNA sequences in the sample encode the same CDR3. The chain couples TRBV7-6 to TRBJ2-1; 8 bases agree with TRBD2. The ends lost 3 bases at V and 4 bases at J; junction bases unmatched: 2. CDR3 length equals 14 residues. Germline CDR1 SGHVS, CDR2 FNYEAQ. CDR3 nucleotides: TGTGCCAGCAGCTTCAGCGGGAGTTACAATGAGCAGTTCTTC. The encoded protein is CASSFSGSYNEQFF.

The V call is TRBV5-6, the J call TRBJ2-1; 7 bases map to TRBD1. CDR1 and CDR2 (germline): SGHDT, YYEEEE. After removal of 2 bases from V and 4 bases from J, the junction contained 6 bases not matched to a gene. The CDR3 consists of 15 residues. The CDR3 here is CASSFSPGQYNEQFF. DNA for the CDR3: TGTGCCAGCAGCTTTTCCCCGGGACAGTACAATGAGCAGTTCTTC.

The chain joins TRBV18 to TRBJ2-5, with 9 bases matching TRBD1. V was clipped by 3 bases and J by 6 bases; unmatched bases: 14. This CDR3 spans 17 amino acids. Germline CDR1 KGHSH, CDR2 LQKENI. The CDR3 spells CASSPVAGQGSGKTQYF. DNA of the CDR3: TGTGCCAGCTCACCTGTGGCGGGACAGGGTAGTGGGAAGACCCAGTACTTC.

This clone was observed a single time. This chain links TRBV18 with TRBJ1-1, with no clear D. V was clipped by 5 bases and J by 0 bases, with 7 bases between them. This CDR3 comprises 13 residues. The germline V gene encodes CDR1 KGHSH and CDR2 LQKENI. The CDR3 sequence: CASSADLNTEAFF. CDR3 DNA: TGTGCCAGCTCAGCGGATCTGAACACTGAAGCTTTCTTT.

This clone was seen a handful of times. J is TRBJ2-3 and V is TRBV29-1; tentative D call: TRBD1 (5 bases). CDR3 length equals 15 residues. Germline V gene data show CDR1 as SQVTM and CDR2 as ANQGSEA. The V end was cut by 3 bases, the J end by 2 bases, with 15 bases between. The CDR3 DNA is TGCAGCGTTGACGACAGTGGAGAGCCCACAGATACGCAGTATTTT. Translating it yields CSVDDSGEPTDTQYF.

The V call is TRBV2, the J call TRBJ1-5; D remains ambiguous. Germline values: CDR1 SNHLY, CDR2 FYNNEI. The ends were cut back, 1 base at V and 4 bases at J, with 11 bases in the middle. This CDR3 is built from 15 residues. The CDR3 nucleotides read TGTGCCAGCAGTGAAGGGTCAACTACAAATCAGCCCCAGCATTTT. This translates into CASSEGSTTNQPQHF.

The chain is built from TRBV7-2 and TRBJ1-1; TRBD1 matches 9 bases. The germline V gene has CDR1 SGHTA and CDR2 FQGNSA. Trimming removed 5 bases from V and 7 bases from J; junction bases left unmatched: 2. This CDR3 comprises 12 residues. The CDR3, as DNA: TGTGCCAGCAGCCCGGACAGGGGTGAAGCTTTCTTT. Its protein product is CASSPDRGEAFF.

J is TRBJ1-1 and V is TRBV29-1; maybe TRBD1 (5 bases). Trimming took 7 bases from V and 5 from J, leaving 11 bases between them. From germline, CDR1 is SQVTM and CDR2 ANQGSEA. The CDR3 runs to 11 residues. The CDR3 DNA reads as TGCAGCGCCAACTCAGGGACTGAAGCTTTCTTT. It codes for CSANSGTEAFF.

The chain couples TRBV27 to TRBJ2-5; 11 nucleotides line up with TRBD1. The CDR3 sequence is 15 residues long. Germline V gene sequence: CDR1 MNHEY, CDR2 SMNVEV (reference sequence). The V gene end was trimmed by 6 bases and the J gene end by 4 bases; junction bases not matched to a gene: 7. In nucleotides, the CDR3 is TGTGCCAGCAGGAGGACAGGGGGCTCCGGAGAGACCCAGTACTTC. This sequence encodes CASRRTGGSGETQYF.

The V gene is TRBV5-4, the J gene TRBJ2-2; maybe TRBD2 (6 bases). Germline V lookup: CDR1 SGHNT, CDR2 YYREEE (reference sequence). This CDR3 has 13 residues. V was cut by 4 bases and J by 8 bases, with 12 bases left in between. The CDR3 reads CASSLGGPGELFF. Here the CDR3 DNA reads TGTGCCAGCAGCCTGGGAGGTCCTGGGGAGCTGTTTTTT.

The rearrangement links TRBV9 to TRBJ1-3; D is unclear. V dropped 5 bases and J dropped 2 bases, with 14 bases sitting between them. The CDR3 loop spans 15 amino acids. The germline gives CDR1 SGDLS, CDR2 YYNGEE. The CDR3 nucleotides are TGTGCCAGCAGTCCCTTAGGAGAGGCTGGAAACACCATATATTTT. Encoded protein: CASSPLGEAGNTIYF.

Comments on this clone: The same CDR3 is also encoded by other DNA sequences in this sample. V gene TRBV30 combines with J gene TRBJ1-1; maybe TRBD1 (5 bases). This CDR3 has 14 residues. Germline V gives CDR1 GTSNPN, CDR2 SVGIG (reference sequence). Between the trimmed V and J ends, which lost 0 bases and 1 base, there was a span of 9 bases. The CDR3, as DNA: TGTGCCTGGAGTGTAGGGGTAGGGAACACTGAAGCTTTCTTT. This gives the protein CAWSVGVGNTEAFF. The complete variable domain, with remaining parts taken from reference TRBV30 and TRBJ1-1, reads SQTIHQWPATLVQPVGSPLSLECTVEGTSNPNLYWYRQAAGRGLQLLFYSVGIGQISSEVPQNLSASRPQDRQFILSSKKLLLSDSGFYLCAWSVGVGNTEAFFGQGTRLTVV.

V usage is TRBV11-3 and J usage is TRBJ1-1, with D unresolved. This CDR3 comprises 12 residues. Germline CDR1 is SGHNT and CDR2 is YENEEA. The germline V and J ends were trimmed by 0 bases and 5 bases, with 4 bases remaining between them. The CDR3 region is CASSLDRTEAFF. CDR3 in DNA: TGTGCCAGCAGCTTAGACAGAACTGAAGCTTTCTTT.

V is TRBV20-1 and J is TRBJ1-1; D is unresolved. The length of the CDR3 is 11 residues. CDR1 and CDR2 from the germline V gene are DFQATT and SNEGSKA (reference sequence). V shed 1 base and J shed 6 bases, with 6 bases lying between them. The CDR3 reads CSARGDPEAFF. DNA for the CDR3: TGCAGTGCTAGAGGCGATCCTGAAGCTTTCTTT.

The chain recombines TRBV7-2 with TRBJ1-4, with D possibly TRBD1 on 6 matching bases. V was pared by 4 bases and J by 5 bases, with 17 bases between. The CDR3 has 16 amino acids. CDR1 and CDR2 (germline): SGHTA, FQGNSA. CDR3: CASSSSSTGTNEKLFF. CDR3 bases: TGTGCCAGCAGCTCCAGTTCGACAGGAACAAATGAAAAACTGTTTTTT.

Details on this clone: The sample holds other DNA sequences that translate to the same CDR3. The rearrangement links TRBV18 to TRBJ2-7; D gene ambiguous. Trimming pared 3 bases from V and 1 base from J, leaving 4 bases between. Per germline, CDR1 KGHSH and CDR2 LQKENI. The CDR3 runs 12 residues. The CDR3 nucleotides are TGTGCCAGCTCACCGGCATCCTACGAGCAGTACTTC. Translating gives CASSPASYEQYF.

This chain joins TRBV27 and TRBJ2-1; 7 bases fit TRBD2. CDR3 length: 18 amino acids. The trim removed 0 bases at V and 8 bases at J, leaving 16 bases unmatched. Germline V gene data show CDR1 as MNHEY and CDR2 as SMNVEV (reference sequence). This CDR3 is CASSLSTLIGGSTYEQFF. CDR3 sequence (DNA): TGTGCCAGCAGTTTATCCACGTTGATCGGCGGGAGTACGTATGAGCAGTTCTTC.

The CDR3 DNA sequence: TGTGCCAGCAGTCCCGGGGACAGCCATGCAACTAATGAAAAACTGTTTTTT. Protein sequence: CASSPGDSHATNEKLFF. The gene calls are TRBV28 and TRBJ1-4; 7 nucleotides align to TRBD1. The CDR3 covers 17 residues. With V trimmed by 5 bases and J by 0 bases, 9 bases remained unmatched. Germline CDR1 reads MDHEN; CDR2 reads SYDVKM. The variable domain in full, with the rest retrieved from reference TRBV28 and TRBJ1-4, is DVKVTQSSRYLVKRTGEKVFLECVQDMDHENMFWYRQDPGLGLRLIYFSYDVKMKEKGDIPEGYSVSREKKERFSLILESASTNQTSMYLCASSPGDSHATNEKLFFGSGTQLSVL.